The 29 T cell receptor beta chains below come from one sample, sequenced in a study of CD8+CD57+ T cells in acquired aplastic anemia. It was genomic DNA that served as the template for profiling TCR beta VDJ and CDR3. Each CDR3 protein gets one entry after TCRdb re-called the reads with MiXCR. The sample carries over 200,000 distinct CDR3 sequences, under 65% recorded once. The sequenced sample was sorted CD4+, CD8+, or CD8+CD57+ T cells (not recorded which) from PBMCs. Receptors were obtained from a human donor in good health.

In this sample, this clonotype turned up a few times. The J gene is TRBJ2-7, the V gene TRBV5-6; D tentatively fits TRBD1 or TRBD2 (6 bases each). Germline lookup yields CDR1 SGHDT and CDR2 YYEEEE. V dropped 3 bases and J dropped 2 bases, with 18 bases sitting between them. The length of the CDR3 is 16 residues. This chain's CDR3 is CASSSQLGGMTYEQYF. The CDR3 DNA reads TGTGCCAGCAGCTCACAGTTAGGGGGGATGACCTACGAGCAGTACTTC.

The J gene is TRBJ1-2, the V gene TRBV10-3, with D hard to call. CDR1 is ENHRY and CDR2 is SYGVKD in the germline V gene. Trimming removed 7 bases from V and 0 bases from J, with 9 bases in between. The CDR3 runs to 13 residues. The CDR3 reads CAIKGVPNYGYTF. In nucleotides, the CDR3 is TGTGCCATCAAAGGCGTTCCTAACTATGGCTACACCTTC.

This chain joins TRBV2 and TRBJ2-7; 9 positions match TRBD2. CDR3 size: 14 residues. Per the germline V gene, CDR1 is SNHLY and CDR2 is FYNNEI. The V and J ends lost 3 bases and 2 bases, in that order; junction bases with no gene match: 2. This CDR3 is CASSDQRGAYEQYF. Written as DNA, the CDR3 is TGTGCCAGCAGTGATCAGCGGGGGGCCTACGAGCAGTACTTC.

This clonotype was detected many times. This chain connects TRBV20-1 to TRBJ2-7, with 9 bases that match TRBD1. With V trimmed by 6 bases and J by 6 bases, 21 bases remained unmatched. Per germline, CDR1 DFQATT and CDR2 SNEGSKA (reference sequence). The CDR3 totals 17 residues. CDR3 nucleotides: TGCAGTGCCCCTGGGGGGGGGGGGGGACAGGGTAATCCCGAGCAGTACTTC. Translated: CSAPGGGGGQGNPEQYF.

The chain has TRBV7-2 and TRBJ2-1; D unresolved. V was pared by 5 bases and J by 6 bases, with 14 bases between. Germline CDR1 and CDR2: SGHTA and FQGNSA. This CDR3 is built from 14 residues. The CDR3 sequence is CASSRAAIPNEQFF. The DNA of the CDR3 is TGTGCCAGCAGCCGGGCCGCGATACCCAATGAGCAGTTCTTC. Combining the CDR3 with reference TRBV7-2 and TRBJ2-1 gives the whole variable domain GAGVSQSPSNKVTEKGKDVELRCDPISGHTALYWYRQSLGQGLEFLIYFQGNSAPDKSGLPSDRFSAERTGGSVSTLTIQRTQQEDSAVYLCASSRAAIPNEQFFGPGTRLTVL.

J is TRBJ2-5 and V is TRBV7-2; possibly TRBD2 for D (5 bases). CDR3 length equals 14 residues. Germline V gene data show CDR1 as SGHTA and CDR2 as FQGNSA. The ends were cut back, 0 bases at V and 3 bases at J, with 8 bases in the middle. The CDR3: CASSLALREETQYF. The DNA for the CDR3 is TGTGCCAGCAGCTTAGCGCTGAGGGAAGAGACCCAGTACTTC.

This clonotype has only a few counts. This chain uses TRBV29-1 with TRBJ2-1, with 7 bases lining up with TRBD1. J was trimmed by 5 bases and V by 7 bases; bases with no gene match: 8. The CDR3 runs 13 residues. Germline CDR1 SQVTM, CDR2 ANQGSEA. CDR3: CSAKTGHDNEQFF. CDR3 nucleotides: TGCAGCGCAAAGACAGGGCATGACAATGAGCAGTTCTTC.

This clonotype was observed at least ten times. The genes are TRBV4-1 and TRBJ1-1; TRBD1 is a possible D gene (5 bases). Per germline, CDR1 MGHRA and CDR2 YSYEKL. V was shortened by 0 bases and J by 4 bases, with 9 bases between the two germline ends. The CDR3 spans 14 residues. CDR3 in amino acids: CASSQDRGGTEAFF. DNA of the CDR3: TGCGCCAGCAGCCAAGATCGGGGGGGCACTGAAGCTTTCTTT.

This sequence joins TRBV5-1 and TRBJ2-2; the D gene is possibly TRBD1 (5 bases). The CDR3 covers 14 residues. Germline values: CDR1 SGHRS, CDR2 YFSETQ. V shed 4 bases and J shed 1 base, with 8 bases lying between them. The CDR3 loop is CASSATGNTGELFF. The DNA of the CDR3 is TGCGCCAGCAGCGCCACAGGGAACACCGGGGAGCTGTTTTTT.

The CDR3: CSARDEGEVYEQFF. The CDR3 DNA sequence: TGCAGTGCTAGAGATGAGGGAGAGGTCTACGAGCAGTTCTTC. This chain uses TRBV20-1 with TRBJ2-1, with D possibly matching TRBD2 (5 bases). Trimming cost V 0 bases and J 10 bases, with 16 bases left between them. The CDR3 is 14 amino acids. The germline V gene has CDR1 DFQATT and CDR2 SNEGSKA (reference sequence).

The chain employs TRBV20-1 and TRBJ2-3; 8 bases agree with TRBD1. From germline, CDR1 is DFQATT and CDR2 SNEGSKA (reference sequence). This CDR3 contains 11 residues. With 7 bases clipped from V and 4 bases from J, the junction kept 1 base outside the gene matches. Here the CDR3 reads CSGQGSDTQYF. The CDR3 coding sequence is TGCAGTGGACAGGGGTCAGATACGCAGTATTTT.

The sample holds a few counts of this clonotype. The rearrangement joins TRBV12-3 or TRBV12-4 to TRBJ1-6; no reliable D call. Between the trimmed V and J ends, which lost 6 bases and 10 bases, there was a span of 13 bases. This CDR3 is built from 13 residues. This CDR3 reads CASRIQLDSPLHF. The CDR3 coding sequence is TGTGCCAGCAGGATCCAGTTGGACTCACCCCTCCACTTT.

The chain joins TRBV29-1 to TRBJ2-1; 13 bases fit TRBD2. Trimming at V came to 7 bases and at J to 1 base, leaving 4 bases not matched to a gene. Germline V lookup: CDR1 SQVTM, CDR2 ANQGSEA. CDR3 length equals 15 residues. CDR3 sequence reads: CSAATSGRSYNEQFF. CDR3 sequence (DNA): TGCAGCGCCGCGACTAGCGGGAGGTCCTACAATGAGCAGTTCTTC.

V usage is TRBV7-2 and J usage is TRBJ2-5; 10 bases are a match to TRBD1. Germline CDR1 and CDR2: SGHTA and FQGNSA. The CDR3 contains 15 residues. The ends lost 5 bases at V and 5 bases at J; junction bases unmatched: 8. The CDR3 region is CASSLTGQGYETQYF. CDR3 DNA sequence: TGTGCCAGCAGCCTTACGGGACAGGGGTACGAGACCCAGTACTTC. The complete variable domain, with remaining parts taken from reference TRBV7-2 and TRBJ2-5, reads GAGVSQSPSNKVTEKGKDVELRCDPISGHTALYWYRQSLGQGLEFLIYFQGNSAPDKSGLPSDRFSAERTGGSVSTLTIQRTQQEDSAVYLCASSLTGQGYETQYFGPGTRLLVL.

J is TRBJ2-7 and V is TRBV7-9; no clear D. The CDR3 consists of 11 residues. Per germline, CDR1 SEHNR and CDR2 FQNEAQ (reference sequence). V was clipped by 2 bases and J by 6 bases, with 5 bases between them. CDR3 region: CASSLRGEQYF. The DNA of the CDR3 is TGTGCCAGCAGCTTACGAGGCGAGCAGTACTTC.

A remark on this clonotype: The germline gene is not matched at one end of the junction; a read error may be the cause. The chain combines TRBV7-2 with TRBJ1-1, with D unclear. This CDR3 region has 11 residues. Germline loops: CDR1 SGHTA, CDR2 FQGNSA. CDR3 coding DNA: TGTGCCAGCAAGAGGAACTCTGAAGCTTTCTTT. Residues: CASKRNSEAFF.

V is TRBV13 and J is TRBJ2-1; D remains ambiguous. Germline lookup yields CDR1 PRHDT and CDR2 FYEKMQ (reference sequence). The CDR3 loop spans 15 amino acids. With 3 bases removed from V and 0 bases from J, the gap between germline ends came to 9 bases. CDR3 in DNA: TGTGCCAGCAGCTTTGATGAGAACTCCTACAATGAGCAGTTCTTC. This codes for CASSFDENSYNEQFF.

The chain has TRBV9 and TRBJ2-7; 8 bases are a match to TRBD2. Germline CDR1 reads SGDLS; CDR2 reads YYNGEE. J lost 0 bases, V lost 0 bases, and 5 bases had no gene match. This CDR3 is 16 amino acids long. CDR3: CASSVEASGSSYEQYF. The CDR3 region has the DNA TGTGCCAGCAGCGTAGAGGCTAGCGGGTCCTCCTACGAGCAGTACTTC.

This clonotype was seen more than once but under ten times. The rearrangement uses TRBV25-1 and TRBJ1-2; maybe TRBD1 (6 bases). In germline, CDR1 is MGHDK, CDR2 SYGVNS. The germline V and J ends were trimmed by 5 bases and 6 bases, with 19 bases remaining between them. The CDR3 extends over 15 amino acids. The CDR3 DNA reads TGTGCCAGCAGTAATACAGGGCGGCTAACACATGGCTACACCTTC. Its protein product is CASSNTGRLTHGYTF.

The genes are TRBV24-1 and TRBJ1-2; possible D gene TRBD1, 6 bases. Germline CDR1 is KGHDR and CDR2 is SFDVKD. The V end lost 7 bases, the J end lost 3 bases, and 8 bases lay between the germline ends. The CDR3 totals 12 residues. The CDR3 DNA reads as TGTGCCACCAGCAGGGGCGACTATGGCTACACCTTC. It encodes CATSRGDYGYTF.

V is TRBV20-1 and J is TRBJ2-7, with 9 bases identical to TRBD1. Germline loops: CDR1 DFQATT, CDR2 SNEGSKA (reference sequence). V lost 5 bases, J lost 4 bases, and 3 bases stayed unmatched. CDR3 length: 12 amino acids. The CDR3 DNA reads as TGCAGTGCTTCCGGGACAGGGTACGAGCAGTACTTC. Protein sequence: CSASGTGYEQYF.

The genes are TRBV7-6 and TRBJ2-7, with D possibly matching TRBD2 (6 bases). CDR3 length equals 14 residues. Germline loops: CDR1 SGHVS, CDR2 FNYEAQ. The germline V and J ends were trimmed by 4 bases and 3 bases, with 13 bases remaining between them. The CDR3 region has the DNA TGTGCCAGCAGCTCGGCGGGACGCAACTACGAGCAGTACTTC. Its translation is CASSSAGRNYEQYF.

This clonotype has at least ten counts. This rearrangement joins TRBV5-5 to TRBJ1-6; D perhaps matches TRBD1 (6 bases). This CDR3 comprises 16 residues. The V and J ends lost 1 base and 0 bases respectively, with 8 bases between them. Germline V CDR1 and CDR2: SGHKS, YYEKEE (reference sequence). Written as DNA, the CDR3 is TGTGCCAGCAGCTTGAGGACAGACTCCTATAATTCACCCCTCCACTTT. Translated, it gives CASSLRTDSYNSPLHF.

In its sample, this clonotype was seen a few times. The chain couples TRBV7-9 to TRBJ2-2, with D unresolved. The CDR3 is made up of 12 amino acids. Germline V lookup: CDR1 SEHNR, CDR2 FQNEAQ (reference sequence). V lost 4 bases to trimming and J lost 13 bases, with 13 bases between them. Here the CDR3 reads CASSSNHRVLFF. As DNA, the CDR3 is TGTGCCAGCAGCTCCAACCATCGTGTGCTGTTTTTT.

The table lists this clonotype with a count of one. The V gene is TRBV7-8, the J gene TRBJ2-5, with D possibly being TRBD1 or TRBD2 (6 bases each). V gave up 4 bases and J gave up 3 bases, with 15 bases separating them. The length of the CDR3 is 15 residues. CDR1 and CDR2 (germline): SGHVS, FQNEAQ. The CDR3 DNA reads as TGTGCCAGCAGCTCAGCTGGGGGGCTCGAAGAGACCCAGTACTTC. Protein sequence: CASSSAGGLEETQYF.

This clonotype was recorded a few times. CDR3 coding DNA: TGTGCCAGCAGCTTACTTCAGGGGGCCCAGTACTTC. It specifies CASSLLQGAQYF. The chain has TRBV11-3 and TRBJ2-5; 7 bases match TRBD1. Trimming removed 2 bases from V and 9 bases from J; junction bases left unmatched: 3. This CDR3 region has 12 residues. From germline, CDR1 is SGHNT and CDR2 YENEEA. The full variable domain, its missing parts supplied by reference TRBV11-3 and TRBJ2-5, is EAGVVQSPRYKIIEKKQPVAFWCNPISGHNTLYWYLQNLGQGPELLIRYENEEAVDDSQLPKDRFSAERLKGVDSTLKIQPAELGDSAVYLCASSLLQGAQYFGPGTRLLVL.

There are many counts of this clonotype. The chain recombines TRBV3-1 with TRBJ2-7; TRBD2 matches 9 bases. Germline V CDR1 and CDR2: LGHDT, YNNKEL (reference sequence). CDR3 length: 14 amino acids. The V gene end was trimmed by 0 bases and the J gene end by 3 bases; junction bases not matched to a gene: 0. Here the CDR3 reads CASSQELAGYEQYF. The CDR3, as DNA: TGTGCCAGCAGCCAAGAACTAGCGGGCTACGAGCAGTACTTC.

This clonotype was seen more than once but under ten times. This chain joins TRBV3-1 and TRBJ1-5; D possibly corresponds to TRBD1 (5 bases). V lost 4 bases to trimming and J lost 2 bases, with 15 bases between them. The CDR3 spans 16 residues. Germline V CDR1 and CDR2: LGHDT, YNNKEL (reference sequence). The CDR3 protein is CASSPSGLDGNQPQHF. CDR3 nucleotide sequence: TGTGCCAGCAGCCCCTCAGGGCTCGACGGCAATCAGCCCCAGCATTTT.

The table lists this clonotype with many counts. This chain uses TRBV6-4 with TRBJ2-1, with 8 bases matching TRBD2. CDR3 length equals 13 residues. Per germline, CDR1 MRHNA and CDR2 SNTAGT. V dropped 3 bases and J dropped 9; count of bases not matched to a gene: 4. The CDR3 here is CASSESGSFEQFF. In nucleotides, the CDR3 is TGTGCCAGCAGTGAAAGCGGGAGCTTTGAGCAGTTCTTC.